The source of this TCR beta chain is a study of OX40 agonist ivuxolimab in advanced cancers. About the study: Cancers in dose escalation were hepatocellular, melanoma, renal cell and head and neck. Around 40% of patients had received prior checkpoint inhibitor therapy.

This clone was recorded only once. Sequenced by immunoSEQ multiplex PCR; TCRdb stores in-frame clones only, minus some. This sample has about 56,000 clones, with about 80% found just once. The V gene lost 4 bases and the J gene lost 5 bases, with 14 bases spanning the gap. In germline, CDR1 is MNHNY, CDR2 SVGAGI (reference sequence). The CDR3 runs 14 residues. This material consisted of CD4+ or CD8+ T cells sorted from blood, taken in a trial of the OX40 agonist ivuxolimab. The rearrangement joins TRBV6-6 to TRBJ1-2; D might be TRBD1 (6 bases). This TCR was sampled from an adult with an advanced solid tumor such as melanoma, head and neck, liver or kidney cancer. CDR3 amino acids: CASSFRGQGYGYTF. The CDR3 DNA follows: TGTGCCAGCAGTTTCCGGGGGCAGGGGTATGGCTACACCTTC.